One and the same sample provided the 25 T cell receptor beta chains below, sequenced in a study of T cell changes during pregnancy in multiple sclerosis. Profiled with immunoSEQ multiplex PCR; TCRdb holds only in-frame clones, not every one. The table lists approximately 120,000 clones, about 96% of them singletons. The starting material was peripheral blood, obtained after pregnancy. These receptors came from a female donor with multiple sclerosis, enrolled in a pregnancy study.

CDR3 amino acids: CASSSTVSYEQYF. CDR3 coding DNA: TGTGCCAGCAGCTCCACGGTTTCTTACGAGCAGTACTTC. V usage is TRBV5-4 and J usage is TRBJ2-7; unclear D gene. V was shortened by 3 bases and J by 4 bases, with 11 bases between the two germline ends. This CDR3 has 13 residues. The germline V gene encodes CDR1 SGHNT and CDR2 YYREEE (reference sequence).

This clone has a single count. Other DNA sequences in the sample encode the same CDR3. The chain links TRBV2 to TRBJ1-4; D gene ambiguous. The germline V gene encodes CDR1 SNHLY and CDR2 FYNNEI. The CDR3 contains 15 residues. The V end was cut by 6 bases, the J end by 8 bases, with 19 bases between. Here the CDR3 reads CASRRRPRSFEKLFF. The DNA for the CDR3 is TGTGCCAGCAGGAGGCGGCCGCGGTCCTTCGAAAAACTGTTTTTT.

CDR3 in amino acids: CASSPNRGIRYGYTF. CDR3 nucleotide sequence: TGTGCCAGCTCACCTAACAGGGGGATTAGATATGGCTACACCTTC. The rearrangement uses TRBV18 and TRBJ1-2, with 8 bases identical to TRBD1. The length of the CDR3 is 15 residues. Per germline, CDR1 KGHSH and CDR2 LQKENI. Trimming removed 3 bases from V and 5 bases from J; junction bases left unmatched: 8.

The chain recombines TRBV5-1 with TRBJ2-5; D not certain. The CDR3 spans 13 residues. Trimming stripped 5 bases from V and 7 bases from J, with 15 bases between. From germline, CDR1 is SGHRS and CDR2 YFSETQ. CDR3 region: CASSQYVSGTQYF. The CDR3 nucleotides are TGCGCCAGCAGTCAATACGTCTCGGGGACCCAGTACTTC.

The V and J genes are TRBV7-2 and TRBJ1-1; possibly TRBD1 for D (6 bases). The V end lost 0 bases, the J end lost 3 bases, and 20 bases lay between the germline ends. Germline CDR1 is SGHTA and CDR2 is FQGNSA. The CDR3 totals 18 residues. The CDR3 is CASSLAVGAAGGYTEAFF. CDR3 coding DNA: TGTGCCAGCAGCTTAGCTGTGGGGGCTGCGGGGGGTTACACTGAAGCTTTCTTT.

The chain employs TRBV6-1 and TRBJ2-1, with 7 positions matching TRBD2. Germline trimming cut 3 bases from V and 4 bases from J; bases unmatched to any gene: 12. This CDR3 comprises 17 residues. Germline V lookup: CDR1 MNHNS, CDR2 SASEGT. The CDR3 region is CASSDSLWGGGYNEQFF. CDR3 DNA sequence: TGTGCCAGCAGTGATTCATTGTGGGGGGGAGGTTACAATGAGCAGTTCTTC.

The chain links TRBV6-1 to TRBJ2-7, with 7 bases aligning to TRBD2. The germline V gene encodes CDR1 MNHNS and CDR2 SASEGT. The J segment lost 4 bases and the V segment lost 4 bases, leaving 7 bases of the junction unmatched. The CDR3 runs 14 residues. The DNA for the CDR3 is TGTGCCAGCAGTGCGGCTAGCGGTGGATACGAGCAGTACTTC. It specifies CASSAASGGYEQYF.

The J gene is TRBJ1-3, the V gene TRBV2, with D perhaps TRBD1 (6 bases). Germline V gene sequence: CDR1 SNHLY, CDR2 FYNNEI. V was pared by 4 bases and J by 4 bases, with 17 bases between. This CDR3 is built from 16 residues. The CDR3 loop reads CASSARASRGGNTIYF. CDR3 sequence (DNA): TGTGCCAGCAGTGCCCGGGCCTCAAGGGGGGGAAACACCATATATTTT. The full variable domain, rest sourced from reference TRBV2 and TRBJ1-3, is EPEVTQTPSHQVTQMGQEVILRCVPISNHLYFYWYRQILGQKVEFLVSFYNNEISEKSEIFDDQFSVERPDGSNFTLKIRSTKLEDSAMYFCASSARASRGGNTIYFGEGSWLTVV.

This chain uses TRBV19 with TRBJ2-7; 8 positions match TRBD2. Unmatched junction bases numbered 18, after V lost 5 bases and J lost 9 bases. The V gene's germline CDR1 is LNHDA and CDR2 SQIVND (reference sequence). This CDR3 has 16 residues. In DNA, the CDR3 is TGTGCCAGTAGTTTCTCCGGGACTACCTCGCGGGGGGCGCAGTACTTC. Its translation: CASSFSGTTSRGAQYF. The whole variable domain, remainder taken from reference TRBV19 and TRBJ2-7, is DGGITQSPKYLFRKEGQNVTLSCEQNLNHDAMYWYRQDPGQGLRLIYYSQIVNDFQKGDIAEGYSVSREKKESFPLTVTSAQKNPTAFYLCASSFSGTTSRGAQYFGPGTRLTVT.

The rearrangement uses TRBV11-2 and TRBJ2-7, with D possibly TRBD2 on 6 matching bases. The ends were cut back, 2 bases at V and 6 bases at J, with 14 bases in the middle. This CDR3 has 14 amino acids. Germline-derived CDR1 and CDR2 are SGHAT and FQNNGV. CDR3: CASSLSGGIGEQYF. In DNA form, the CDR3 reads TGTGCCAGCAGCTTATCTGGGGGGATTGGCGAGCAGTACTTC. Combining the CDR3 with reference TRBV11-2 and TRBJ2-7 gives the whole variable domain EAGVAQSPRYKIIEKRQSVAFWCNPISGHATLYWYQQILGQGPKLLIQFQNNGVVDDSQLPKDRFSAERLKGVDSTLKIQPAKLEDSAVYLCASSLSGGIGEQYFGPGTRLTVT.

The chain links TRBV6-4 to TRBJ1-1, with 7 bases that match TRBD1. V trimming: 8 bases; J trimming: 4 bases; junction bases outside the gene matches: 13. The CDR3 has 15 amino acids. Germline-derived CDR1 and CDR2 are MRHNA and SNTAGT. CDR3 amino acids: CASRIQDREGTEAFF. CDR3 sequence (DNA): TGTGCCAGCCGTATTCAAGACAGGGAAGGCACTGAAGCTTTCTTT.

This chain joins TRBV7-2 and TRBJ1-2; no clear D. V was shortened by 5 bases and J by 1 base, with 14 bases between the two germline ends. This CDR3 has 15 amino acids. Germline CDR1 SGHTA, CDR2 FQGNSA. CDR3 in DNA: TGTGCCAGCAGCCCGGTCGAGGTTTATAACTATGGCTACACCTTC. It translates to CASSPVEVYNYGYTF.

The chain recombines TRBV5-1 with TRBJ2-5; 8 nucleotides align to TRBD2. The CDR3 extends over 14 amino acids. The V segment lost 0 bases and the J segment 5 bases; nucleotides outside the gene matches: 3. The germline CDR1 and CDR2 sequences are SGHRS and YFSETQ. The CDR3 sequence: CASSLGGRSETQYF. Written as DNA, the CDR3 is TGCGCCAGCAGCTTGGGCGGGAGGTCGGAGACCCAGTACTTC.

This clone was found once. The chain combines TRBV27 with TRBJ2-1; 7 nucleotides line up with TRBD1. V lost 6 bases, J lost 0 bases, and 8 bases stayed unmatched. Germline CDR1 is MNHEY and CDR2 is SMNVEV (reference sequence). There are 16 residues in the CDR3. The CDR3 sequence is CASSRPGQTSYNEQFF. DNA of the CDR3: TGTGCCAGCAGCCGTCCGGGACAGACCTCCTACAATGAGCAGTTCTTC.

The genes are TRBV18 and TRBJ2-7, with 10 positions matching TRBD2. The germline V gene encodes CDR1 KGHSH and CDR2 LQKENI. Trimming cost V 3 bases and J 2 bases; bases outside gene matches: 10. The CDR3 spans 17 residues. The CDR3 loop is CASSPVASGSITYEQYF. CDR3 in DNA: TGTGCCAGCTCACCGGTGGCTAGCGGGAGTATAACCTACGAGCAGTACTTC.

The rearrangement links TRBV27 to TRBJ2-1; no definite D call. V was pared by 3 bases and J by 5 bases, with 8 bases between. Germline-derived CDR1 and CDR2 are MNHEY and SMNVEV (reference sequence). This CDR3 has 13 residues. CDR3 sequence (DNA): TGTGCCAGCAGTTTTGACTGGAACAATGAGCAGTTCTTC. Residues: CASSFDWNNEQFF.

V gene TRBV28 combines with J gene TRBJ1-2; 8 bases align to TRBD1. Trimming cost V 6 bases and J 4 bases; bases outside gene matches: 4. The CDR3 covers 13 residues. Germline CDR1 MDHEN, CDR2 SYDVKM. This CDR3 reads CASRRQGIYGYTF. CDR3 in DNA: TGTGCCAGCAGAAGACAGGGGATCTATGGCTACACCTTC.

This clone was counted a few times. The J gene is TRBJ1-4, the V gene TRBV28, with 9 positions matching TRBD1. CDR1 is MDHEN and CDR2 is SYDVKM in the germline V gene. Trimming took 2 bases from V and 6 from J; bases not matched to a gene: 7. CDR3 length: 16 amino acids. The CDR3 sequence is CASSLSSGTGYEKLFF. The CDR3 bases are TGTGCCAGCAGTTTAAGTTCCGGGACAGGGTATGAAAAACTGTTTTTT.

In its sample, this clone was seen once. Relative to the germline gene, one junction end is altered; a read error may explain this. The chain has TRBV28 and TRBJ2-7; 8 bases fit TRBD1. The CDR3 has 15 amino acids. Germline CDR1 reads MDHEN; CDR2 reads SYDVKM. For the CDR3, the DNA is TGTGCCAGCAGATTATATGGGACAGGAATTTACGAGCAGTACTTC. Protein: CASRLYGTGIYEQYF.

This chain connects TRBV7-6 to TRBJ2-1, with TRBD2 matching over 7 bases. The V and J ends lost 5 bases and 3 bases, in that order; junction bases with no gene match: 13. The CDR3 loop spans 17 amino acids. The germline V gene encodes CDR1 SGHVS and CDR2 FNYEAQ. The CDR3 DNA reads TGTGCCAGCAGCCCTAACCTAGCGGACGCCCACTACAATGAGCAGTTCTTC. This gives the protein CASSPNLADAHYNEQFF. Filled out from reference TRBV7-6 and TRBJ2-1, the complete variable domain reads GAGVSQSPRYKVTKRGQDVALRCDPISGHVSLYWYRQALGQGPEFLTYFNYEAQQDKSGLPNDRFSAERPEGSISTLTIQRTEQRDSAMYRCASSPNLADAHYNEQFFGPGTRLTVL.

The V gene is TRBV13, the J gene TRBJ2-1; TRBD1 agrees at 9 bases. The germline V gene encodes CDR1 PRHDT and CDR2 FYEKMQ (reference sequence). The CDR3 is 15 amino acids. Germline trimming cut 5 bases from V and 7 bases from J; bases unmatched to any gene: 9. CDR3 sequence reads: CASSPSGQGTNEQFF. For the CDR3, the DNA is TGTGCCAGCAGCCCGTCGGGACAGGGAACTAATGAGCAGTTCTTC.

In its sample, this clone was seen once. The chain employs TRBV5-4 and TRBJ2-5, with 7 bases that match TRBD2. The CDR3 sequence is 15 residues long. The V gene's germline CDR1 is SGHNT and CDR2 YYREEE (reference sequence). The V and J ends lost 4 bases and 4 bases, in that order; junction bases with no gene match: 10. The CDR3 sequence is CASSPGPREGETQYF. CDR3 sequence (DNA): TGTGCCAGCAGCCCGGGCCCCAGGGAGGGAGAGACCCAGTACTTC.

J is TRBJ1-1 and V is TRBV5-1; 7 bases line up with TRBD1. Germline V gene lookup returns CDR1 SGHRS and CDR2 YFSETQ. The CDR3 has 15 residues. CDR3 sequence (DNA): TGCGCTCGACATTCCGAGTACAGGGGGAACACTGAAGCTTTCTTT. Its protein product is CARHSEYRGNTEAFF.

J is TRBJ2-1 and V is TRBV7-6; TRBD1 matches 7 bases. The V and J ends lost 2 bases and 3 bases, in that order; junction bases with no gene match: 4. This CDR3 contains 15 residues. CDR1 and CDR2 from the germline V gene are SGHVS and FNYEAQ. The CDR3, as DNA: TGTGCCAGCAGCTTAAGAGGGGGCAACTACAATGAGCAGTTCTTC. Its protein product is CASSLRGGNYNEQFF.

This clone has just one count. The chain carries TRBV19 and TRBJ2-3; weak D call: TRBD2 (5 bases). CDR1 is LNHDA, CDR2 SQIVND, per germline (reference sequence). CDR3 length equals 12 residues. Trimming removed 5 bases at V and 11 bases at J, with 14 bases between. The CDR3 DNA reads TGTGCCAGTAGTCCAGGTCTCCGGGAGCAGTATTTT. Amino acid sequence: CASSPGLREQYF.